These T cell receptor beta chains were read from a single sample in a study of shared clonotypes between healthy human individuals. Sequencing was performed with immunoSEQ multiplex PCR; in TCRdb, only in-frame clones are kept and a portion is missing. The sample has roughly 770,000 clones, around 96% seen once. The source material was naive CD8+ T cells sorted from blood. These receptors originate from a young man in good health. The CDR3 runs from the conserved cysteine through the conserved F or W. The D gene is left open where the match is weak. The size of a clone is reported for some rows only, either as once, few or many, or as a class for expanded clones.

J	size	V	D	CDR3	DNA
TRBJ2-1	-	TRBV27	TRBD2	CASSPSGRAGNEQFF	TGTGCCAGCAGCCCTAGCGGGAGGGCCGGCAATGAGCAGTTCTTC
TRBJ2-1	-	TRBV30	TRBD1	CAWRGTGYNEQFF	TGTGCCTGGAGGGGGACAGGCTACAATGAGCAGTTCTTC
TRBJ2-5	-	TRBV7-9	TRBD1	CASSLDRGGLETQYF	TGTGCCAGCAGCCTGGACAGGGGTGGATTGGAGACCCAGTACTTC
TRBJ2-1	-	TRBV7-9	-	CASSLVTGYDSYNEQFF	TGTGCCAGCAGCTTAGTTACAGGGTATGACTCCTACAATGAGCAGTTCTTC
TRBJ1-5	-	TRBV7-9	-	CASSPPAIGDYNQPQHF	TGTGCCAGCAGCCCCCCTGCAATTGGGGACTACAATCAGCCCCAGCATTTT
TRBJ2-3	-	TRBV7-9	-	CASSSYTDTQYF	TGTGCCAGCAGCTCTTACACAGATACGCAGTATTTT
TRBJ2-5	-	TRBV11-2	TRBD1	CASSPGTGQETQYF	TGTGCCAGCAGCCCAGGGACAGGTCAAGAGACCCAGTACTTC
TRBJ2-5	-	TRBV9	-	CASSVAGQETQYF	TGTGCCAGCAGCGTAGCGGGGCAAGAGACCCAGTACTTC
TRBJ2-5	-	TRBV7-8	TRBD2	CASSLKTGRAWETQYF	TGTGCCAGCAGCTTAAAGACCGGGAGGGCCTGGGAGACCCAGTACTTC
TRBJ2-1	-	TRBV27	TRBD2	CASSRGSSYNEQFF	TGTGCCAGCAGTCGCGGGAGCTCCTACAATGAGCAGTTCTTC
TRBJ2-5	-	TRBV6-1	-	CASMGAHQETQYF	TGTGCCAGCATGGGGGCACACCAAGAGACCCAGTACTTC
TRBJ2-1	-	TRBV28	-	CASRPRDYNEQFF	TGTGCCAGCAGACCCCGGGACTACAATGAGCAGTTCTTC
TRBJ1-5	-	TRBV5-6	-	CASSLGGSSQPQHF	TGTGCCAGCAGCTTGGGGGGATCGAGTCAGCCCCAGCATTTT
TRBJ1-5	-	TRBV7-3	-	CASSFNAGADQPQHF	TGTGCCAGCAGCTTCAATGCTGGGGCGGACCAGCCCCAGCATTTT
TRBJ2-7	-	TRBV4-1	TRBD2	CASSPRLAGVGNEQYF	TGCGCCAGCAGCCCGAGGCTAGCGGGAGTGGGCAACGAGCAGTACTTC
TRBJ2-1	-	TRBV15	TRBD2	CATSRVRGGPLNEQFF	TGTGCCACCAGCAGAGTTCGGGGAGGGCCATTAAATGAGCAGTTCTTC
TRBJ1-5	-	TRBV5-1	TRBD1	CASSLGTGDSNQPQHF	TGCGCCAGCAGCTTGGGGACAGGGGATAGCAATCAGCCCCAGCATTTT
TRBJ1-4	-	TRBV6-5	-	CASSYSIGQGHEKLFF	TGTGCCAGCAGTTACTCGATAGGCCAGGGGCATGAAAAACTGTTTTTT
TRBJ1-1	-	TRBV5-4	-	CASSLLLTVNTEAFF	TGTGCCAGCAGTTTACTCCTGACTGTGAACACTGAAGCTTTCTTT
TRBJ2-7	once	TRBV5-4	TRBD2	CASSTGLAGEMTYEQYF	TGTGCCAGCAGCACCGGCTTAGCGGGGGAGATGACCTACGAGCAGTACTTC
TRBJ1-4	-	TRBV30	-	CAWSPGSSNEKLFF	TGTGCCTGGAGCCCGGGGAGCTCTAATGAAAAACTGTTTTTT
TRBJ2-1	-	TRBV27	-	CASSFGDYNEQFF	TGTGCCAGCAGTTTCGGGGACTACAATGAGCAGTTCTTC
TRBJ2-1	-	TRBV7-3	TRBD2	CASSPVGGSSGSYEQFF	TGTGCCAGCAGCCCAGTGGGTGGGTCTAGCGGGAGTTACGAGCAGTTCTTC
TRBJ2-1	-	TRBV11-3	TRBD2	CASSLDAGGPEQFF	TGTGCCAGCAGCTTAGATGCGGGAGGGCCCGAGCAGTTCTTC
TRBJ2-1	-	TRBV27	TRBD2	CASSLAGVDEQFF	TGTGCCAGCAGCCTAGCGGGAGTGGATGAGCAGTTCTTC
TRBJ2-5	-	TRBV7-8	-	CASSLGPIIAQETQYF	TGTGCCAGCAGCTTAGGGCCGATAATAGCCCAGGAGACCCAGTACTTC
TRBJ2-5	-	TRBV6-6	TRBD2	CASTQSGRGFGETQYF	TGTGCCAGCACCCAAAGCGGGAGAGGGTTCGGGGAGACCCAGTACTTC
TRBJ1-1	-	TRBV2	-	CASRSGRGATEAFF	TGTGCCAGCAGATCAGGGAGGGGGGCCACTGAAGCTTTCTTT
TRBJ2-1	-	TRBV4-1	TRBD2	CASVPLLGSGAHNEQFF	TGCGCCAGCGTCCCTCTTTTGGGTAGCGGGGCCCACAATGAGCAGTTCTTC
TRBJ1-2	-	TRBV23-1	-	CASSLIMGGYTF	TGCGCCAGCAGTCTTATCATGGGAGGCTACACCTTC
TRBJ1-5	-	TRBV7-8	-	CASSLGGALLNQPQHF	TGTGCCAGCAGCTTAGGGGGGGCCCTACTCAATCAGCCCCAGCATTTT
TRBJ2-1	-	TRBV29-1	TRBD2	CSVAGGENIKGSYNEQFF	TGCAGCGTGGCGGGGGGAGAGAACATTAAGGGGTCCTACAATGAGCAGTTCTTC
TRBJ1-1	-	TRBV7-9	-	CASSPVGDTEAFF	TGTGCCAGCAGCCCTGTGGGGGACACTGAAGCTTTCTTT
TRBJ2-7	-	TRBV15	TRBD2	CATSRGTSPNYEQYF	TGTGCCACCAGCAGAGGGACTAGTCCCAACTACGAGCAGTACTTC
TRBJ2-1	-	TRBV7-9	TRBD1	CASSARQGLGYNEQFF	TGTGCCAGCAGCGCACGACAGGGGTTAGGATACAATGAGCAGTTCTTC
TRBJ2-1	-	TRBV29-1	-	CSVSGGSYNEQFF	TGCAGCGTTTCCGGGGGCTCCTACAATGAGCAGTTCTTC
TRBJ2-7	-	TRBV28	TRBD2	CASSLPGLAPDEQYF	TGTGCCAGCAGTTTACCGGGACTAGCCCCAGACGAGCAGTACTTC
TRBJ2-5	-	TRBV9	-	CASSAGGGIVETQYF	TGTGCCAGCAGCGCTGGAGGGGGTATAGTAGAGACCCAGTACTTC
TRBJ2-3	-	TRBV2	-	CASTGRGPDTQYF	TGTGCCAGCACGGGCAGGGGCCCAGATACGCAGTATTTT
TRBJ1-1	-	TRBV5-5	-	CASSLGLNTEAFF	TGTGCCAGCAGTTTAGGCTTGAACACTGAAGCTTTCTTT